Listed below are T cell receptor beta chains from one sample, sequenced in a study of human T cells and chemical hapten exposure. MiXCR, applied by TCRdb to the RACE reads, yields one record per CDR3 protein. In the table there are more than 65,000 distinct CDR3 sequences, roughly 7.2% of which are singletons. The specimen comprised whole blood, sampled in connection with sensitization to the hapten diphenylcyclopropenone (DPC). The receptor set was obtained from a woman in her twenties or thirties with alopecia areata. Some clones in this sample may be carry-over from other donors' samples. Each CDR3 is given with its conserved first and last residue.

cdr3_aa: CASSYVRTGTGELFF
v_call: TRBV6-5
j_call: TRBJ2-2

cdr3_aa: CASSSPGTGRNSPLHF
v_call: TRBV12-3/TRBV12-4
j_call: TRBJ1-6

cdr3_aa: CASSGQGRAGEVQYF
v_call: TRBV12-3/TRBV12-4
j_call: TRBJ2-7

cdr3_aa: CASSYGQGARVTEAFF
v_call: TRBV5-1
j_call: TRBJ1-1

cdr3_aa: CASSPGDYRTDTQYF
v_call: TRBV3-1
j_call: TRBJ2-3

cdr3_aa: CASSEFGSFNEKLFF
v_call: TRBV6-1
j_call: TRBJ1-4

cdr3_aa: CSATSERGGTDTQYF
v_call: TRBV20-1
j_call: TRBJ2-3

cdr3_aa: CASGQSLLDTQYF
v_call: TRBV5-6
j_call: TRBJ2-3

cdr3_aa: CSVTDRAGANVLTF
v_call: TRBV29-1
j_call: TRBJ2-6

cdr3_aa: CAWSVGTGIQYEQFF
v_call: TRBV30
j_call: TRBJ2-1

cdr3_aa: CASSWTSHSTDTQYF
v_call: TRBV12-3/TRBV12-4
j_call: TRBJ2-3

cdr3_aa: CASSPGQGLGYGYTF
v_call: TRBV7-9
j_call: TRBJ1-2

cdr3_aa: CASRGLAGASTDTQYF
v_call: TRBV6-6
j_call: TRBJ2-3

cdr3_aa: CASTQAVSDTQYF
v_call: TRBV6-2/TRBV6-3
j_call: TRBJ2-3

cdr3_aa: CASSARTGGYEQYF
v_call: TRBV6-1
j_call: TRBJ2-7